This T cell receptor (beta chain) was identified in a study of blood T cell repertoires in COVID-19 (TCRdb year 2020). For the study in its entirety: Samples covering the acute and convalescent phases of COVID-19 were provided by collaborators in the United States, Italy and Spain. The material from the prospective study consisted of cDNA or gDNA derived from T cells, B-cell-depleted T cells, or PBMCs. Subjects who had been exposed to COVID-19, were actively infected with it, or had recovered from it provided the deeply sampled blood TCRbeta repertoires that made up the dataset. The repertoires were made available in a free public database intended to serve as a resource for research on the immune response to SARS-CoV-2. Samples came from the ongoing ImmuneRACE study (first 160 participants) plus 1,254 subjects from 6 global collaborators. A de-identified subject ID, COVID-19 status, age in years and sex were almost always included in the sample metadata. HLA class I and class II types, where available, came from metadata supplied by the sample provider rather than from assay-based typing.

The CDR3 has 16 amino acids, counting the end cysteine and phenylalanine. Left in the record is the CDR3 DNA by itself, 48 bases read in frame from the first base. Looking up the germline V gene yields CDR1 KGHDR and CDR2 SFDVKD. From V the trimming removes 3 bases and from J it removes 3 bases, while the gene matches leave 7 bases of the junction unaccounted for. Paper-wide results and their limitations: How much clinical and demographic metadata was included differed by source and by participant, and the metadata was provided uncurated.

Whole blood was collected in K2EDTA tubes by collaborating institutions according to the institutions' own protocols. For TCRbeta analysis, collaborators shipped samples as frozen whole blood, isolated PBMCs, or DNA extracted from either of those sample types. TCRbeta CDR3 regions were amplified from genomic DNA by means of the immunoSEQ Assay, a bias-controlled multiplex PCR. The study's own analysis went as follows. The number of nucleated cells in each sample was estimated by amplification of reference gene primers within the assay. Sequence reads were collapsed and filtered to measure the absolute abundance of every unique TCRbeta CDR3 rearrangement. For each sample, productive Simpson clonality was calculated as the square root of Simpson's diversity index across productive rearrangements. This is the immuneACCESS table as TCRdb keeps it, with only in-frame sequences that have V and J called. A part of the clones is gone; compared with another copy, unresolved V genes explain less than half, and the rest is unexplained. The V and J calls and clone size were taken over from that table, and D and trimming were inferred from the DNA. For this sample there are tens of thousands of clones; 70% to 85% appear just once. Approximately 9.2% of the sample belongs to the ten largest clones.

Concerning this clone: Its antigen remains unidentified. There are no base qualities to consult, and no much larger clone falls within one base.

Specimen: peripheral blood. The sequence derives from a woman between 45 and 65 years old with acute or convalescent COVID-19. The chain couples TRBV24-1 to TRBJ2-1; TRBD2 matches 7 bases in the middle. The nucleotide sequence is given as TGTGCCACCAGTGATAGCAGTCTAGCGGTCTACAATGAGCAGTTCTTC. It translates as CATSDSSLAVYNEQFF.